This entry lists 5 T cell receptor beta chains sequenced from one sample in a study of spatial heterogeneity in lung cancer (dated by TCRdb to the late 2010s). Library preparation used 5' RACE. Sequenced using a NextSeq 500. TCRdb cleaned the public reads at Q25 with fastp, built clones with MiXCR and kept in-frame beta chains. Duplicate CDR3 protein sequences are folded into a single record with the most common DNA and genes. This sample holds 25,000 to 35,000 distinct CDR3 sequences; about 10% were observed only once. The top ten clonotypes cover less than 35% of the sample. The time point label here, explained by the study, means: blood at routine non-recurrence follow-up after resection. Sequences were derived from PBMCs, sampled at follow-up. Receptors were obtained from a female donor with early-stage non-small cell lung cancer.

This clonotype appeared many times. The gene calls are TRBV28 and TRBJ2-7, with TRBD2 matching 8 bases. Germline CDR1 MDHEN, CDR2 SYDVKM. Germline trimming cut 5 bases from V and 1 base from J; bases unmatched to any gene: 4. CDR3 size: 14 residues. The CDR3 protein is CASSAREGSYEQYF. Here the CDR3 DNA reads TGTGCCAGCAGTGCACGGGAGGGGTCCTACGAGCAGTACTTC.

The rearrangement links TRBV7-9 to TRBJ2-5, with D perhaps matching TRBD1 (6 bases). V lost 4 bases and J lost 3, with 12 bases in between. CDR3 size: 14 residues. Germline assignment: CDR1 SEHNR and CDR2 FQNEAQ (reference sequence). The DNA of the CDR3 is TGTGCCAGCAGCTCGAATTACAGGGAAGAGACCCAGTACTTC. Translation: CASSSNYREETQYF.

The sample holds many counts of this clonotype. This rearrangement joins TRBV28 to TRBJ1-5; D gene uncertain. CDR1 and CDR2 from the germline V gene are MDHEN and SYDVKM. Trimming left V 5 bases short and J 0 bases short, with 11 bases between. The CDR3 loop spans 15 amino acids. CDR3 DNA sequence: TGTGCCAGCAGTCCATGGAGCAATAGCAATCAGCCCCAGCATTTT. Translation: CASSPWSNSNQPQHF. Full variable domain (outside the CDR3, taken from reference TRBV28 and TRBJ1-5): DVKVTQSSRYLVKRTGEKVFLECVQDMDHENMFWYRQDPGLGLRLIYFSYDVKMKEKGDIPEGYSVSREKKERFSLILESASTNQTSMYLCASSPWSNSNQPQHFGDGTRLSIL.

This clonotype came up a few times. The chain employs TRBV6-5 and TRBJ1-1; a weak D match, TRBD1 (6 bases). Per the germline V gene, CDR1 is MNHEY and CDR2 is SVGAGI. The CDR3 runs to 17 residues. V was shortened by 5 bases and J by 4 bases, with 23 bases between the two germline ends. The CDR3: CASSRWSGGGLGTEAFF. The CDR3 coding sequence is TGTGCCAGCAGTCGTTGGTCGGGGGGCGGCTTGGGCACTGAAGCTTTCTTT.

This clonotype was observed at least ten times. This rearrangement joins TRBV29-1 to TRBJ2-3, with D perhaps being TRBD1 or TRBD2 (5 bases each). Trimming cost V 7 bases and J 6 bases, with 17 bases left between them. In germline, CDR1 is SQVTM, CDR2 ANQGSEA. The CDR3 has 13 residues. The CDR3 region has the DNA TGCAGCGCTGGGGACGCCCGCGGGGATACGCAGTATTTT. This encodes CSAGDARGDTQYF.